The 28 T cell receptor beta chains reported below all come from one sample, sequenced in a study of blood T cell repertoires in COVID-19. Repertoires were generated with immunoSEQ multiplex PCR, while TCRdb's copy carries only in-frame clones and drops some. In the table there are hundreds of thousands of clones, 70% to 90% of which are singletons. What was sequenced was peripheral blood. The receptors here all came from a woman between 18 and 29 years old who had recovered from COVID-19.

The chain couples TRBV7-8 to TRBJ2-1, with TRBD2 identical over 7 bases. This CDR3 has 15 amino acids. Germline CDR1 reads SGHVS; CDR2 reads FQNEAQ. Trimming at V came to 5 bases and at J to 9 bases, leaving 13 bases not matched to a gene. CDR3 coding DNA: TGTGCCAGCAGCCACGGACTAGTGGGGTGGAGTGAGCAGTTCTTC. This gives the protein CASSHGLVGWSEQFF.

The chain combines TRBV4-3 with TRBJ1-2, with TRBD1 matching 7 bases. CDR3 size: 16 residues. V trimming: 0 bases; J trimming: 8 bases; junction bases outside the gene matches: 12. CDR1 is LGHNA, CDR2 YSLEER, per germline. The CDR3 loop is CASSQEAGQAPEGYTF. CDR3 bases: TGCGCCAGCAGCCAAGAAGCCGGACAGGCTCCCGAAGGCTACACCTTC.

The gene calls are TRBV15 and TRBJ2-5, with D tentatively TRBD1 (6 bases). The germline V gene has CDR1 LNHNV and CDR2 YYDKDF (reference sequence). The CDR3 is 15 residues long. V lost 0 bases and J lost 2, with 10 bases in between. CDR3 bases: TGTGCCACCAGCAGAGATAGAGGGGGACAAGAGACCCAGTACTTC. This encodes CATSRDRGGQETQYF.

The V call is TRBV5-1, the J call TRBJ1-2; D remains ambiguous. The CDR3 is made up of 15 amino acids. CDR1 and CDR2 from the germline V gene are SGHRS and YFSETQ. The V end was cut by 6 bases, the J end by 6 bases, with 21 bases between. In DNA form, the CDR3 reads TGCGCCAGCACCGTATACCCGGGCGAGGAGGATGGCTACACCTTC. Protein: CASTVYPGEEDGYTF.

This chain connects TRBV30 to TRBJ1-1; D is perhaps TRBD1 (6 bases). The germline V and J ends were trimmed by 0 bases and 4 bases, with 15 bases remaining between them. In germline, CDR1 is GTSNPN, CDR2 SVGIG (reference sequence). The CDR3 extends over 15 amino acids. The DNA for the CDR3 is TGTGCCTGGAGTGTGGGAGGGGGAGGACTCACTGAAGCTTTCTTT. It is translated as CAWSVGGGGLTEAFF.

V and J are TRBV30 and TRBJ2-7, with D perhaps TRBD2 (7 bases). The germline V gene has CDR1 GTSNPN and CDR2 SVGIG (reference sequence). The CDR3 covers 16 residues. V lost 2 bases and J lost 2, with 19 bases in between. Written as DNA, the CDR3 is TGTGCCTGGAGTCCCCGGGGGGCCCCTCGAACCTACGAGCAGTACTTC. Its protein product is CAWSPRGAPRTYEQYF. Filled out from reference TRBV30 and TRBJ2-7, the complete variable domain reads SQTIHQWPATLVQPVGSPLSLECTVEGTSNPNLYWYRQAAGRGLQLLFYSVGIGQISSEVPQNLSASRPQDRQFILSSKKLLLSDSGFYLCAWSPRGAPRTYEQYFGPGTRLTVT.

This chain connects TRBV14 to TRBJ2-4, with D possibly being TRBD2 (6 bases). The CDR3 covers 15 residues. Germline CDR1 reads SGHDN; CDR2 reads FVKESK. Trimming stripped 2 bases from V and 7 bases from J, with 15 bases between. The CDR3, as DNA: TGTGCCAGCAGCCAAAGAGGGACGGAGGGGAACATTCAGTACTTC. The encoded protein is CASSQRGTEGNIQYF.

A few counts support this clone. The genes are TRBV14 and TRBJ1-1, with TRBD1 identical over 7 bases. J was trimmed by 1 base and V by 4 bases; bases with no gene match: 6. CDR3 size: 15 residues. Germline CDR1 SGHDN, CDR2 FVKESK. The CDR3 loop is CASSPYRGGNTEAFF. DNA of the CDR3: TGTGCCAGCAGCCCGTACAGGGGTGGGAACACTGAAGCTTTCTTT.

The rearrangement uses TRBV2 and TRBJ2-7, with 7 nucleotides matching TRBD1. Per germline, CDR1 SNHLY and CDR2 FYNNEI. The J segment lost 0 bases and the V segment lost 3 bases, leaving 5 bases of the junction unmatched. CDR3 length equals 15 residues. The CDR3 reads CASSELRDSSYEQYF. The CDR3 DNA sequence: TGTGCCAGCAGTGAGCTCCGGGACAGCTCCTACGAGCAGTACTTC.

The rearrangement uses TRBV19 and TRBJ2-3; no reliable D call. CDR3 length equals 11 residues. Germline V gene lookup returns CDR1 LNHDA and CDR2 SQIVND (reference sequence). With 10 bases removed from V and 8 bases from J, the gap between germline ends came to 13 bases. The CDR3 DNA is TGTGCCACCGCCGGTCCTCCTACGCAGTATTTT. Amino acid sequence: CATAGPPTQYF. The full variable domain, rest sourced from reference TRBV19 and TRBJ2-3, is DGGITQSPKYLFRKEGQNVTLSCEQNLNHDAMYWYRQDPGQGLRLIYYSQIVNDFQKGDIAEGYSVSREKKESFPLTVTSAQKNPTAFYLCATAGPPTQYFGPGTRLTVL.

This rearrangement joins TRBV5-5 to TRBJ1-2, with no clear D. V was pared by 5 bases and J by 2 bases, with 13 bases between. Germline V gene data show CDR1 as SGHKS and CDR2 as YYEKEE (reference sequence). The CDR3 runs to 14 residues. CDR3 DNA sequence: TGTGCCAGCAGTTCACTTGTGTCCAACTATGGCTACACCTTC. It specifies CASSSLVSNYGYTF.

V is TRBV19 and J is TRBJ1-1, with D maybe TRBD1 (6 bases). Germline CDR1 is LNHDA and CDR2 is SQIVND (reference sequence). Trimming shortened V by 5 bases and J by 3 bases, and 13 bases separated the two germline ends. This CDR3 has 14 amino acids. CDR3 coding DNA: TGTGCCAGTAGTCCTGTGGACAGATACACTGAAGCTTTCTTT. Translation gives CASSPVDRYTEAFF.

In nucleotides, the CDR3 is TGCAGCGTTGAGTTCGTAAATGGCTACACCTTC. This translates into CSVEFVNGYTF. The rearrangement joins TRBV29-1 to TRBJ1-2; D is undetermined. V shed 3 bases and J shed 6 bases, with 8 bases lying between them. CDR1 is SQVTM and CDR2 is ANQGSEA in the germline V gene. The CDR3 contains 11 residues.

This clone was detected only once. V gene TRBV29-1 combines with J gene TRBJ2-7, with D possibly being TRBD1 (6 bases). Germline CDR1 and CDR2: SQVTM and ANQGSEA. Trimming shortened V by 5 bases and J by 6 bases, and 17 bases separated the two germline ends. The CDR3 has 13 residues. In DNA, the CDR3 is TGCAGCGTTCCCTCAGGTAGAGGGGGCGAGCAGTACTTC. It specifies CSVPSGRGGEQYF.

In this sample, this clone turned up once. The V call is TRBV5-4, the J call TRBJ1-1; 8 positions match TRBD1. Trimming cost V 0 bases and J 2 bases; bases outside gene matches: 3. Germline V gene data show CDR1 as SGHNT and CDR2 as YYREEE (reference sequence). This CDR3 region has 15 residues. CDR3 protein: CASSLDQGANTEAFF. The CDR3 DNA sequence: TGTGCCAGCAGCTTGGATCAGGGGGCTAACACTGAAGCTTTCTTT.

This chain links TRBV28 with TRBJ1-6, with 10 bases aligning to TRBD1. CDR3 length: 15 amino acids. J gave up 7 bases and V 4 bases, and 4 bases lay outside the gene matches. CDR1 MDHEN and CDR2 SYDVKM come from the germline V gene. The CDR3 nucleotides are TGTGCCAGCAGTTCCCCGGGACAGGGGAATTCACCCCTCCACTTT. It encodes CASSSPGQGNSPLHF.

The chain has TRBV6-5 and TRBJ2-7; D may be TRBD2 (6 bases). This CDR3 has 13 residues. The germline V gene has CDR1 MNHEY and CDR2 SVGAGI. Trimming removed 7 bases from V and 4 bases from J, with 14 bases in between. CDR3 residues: CASIGAGWYEQYF. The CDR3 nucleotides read TGTGCCAGCATTGGGGCGGGATGGTACGAGCAGTACTTC.

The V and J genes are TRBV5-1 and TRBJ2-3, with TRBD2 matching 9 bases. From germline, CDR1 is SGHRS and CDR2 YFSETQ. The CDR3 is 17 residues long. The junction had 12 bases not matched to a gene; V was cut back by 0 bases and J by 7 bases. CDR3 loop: CASSLAANSGSLNTQYF. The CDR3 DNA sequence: TGCGCCAGCAGCTTGGCCGCTAATAGCGGGAGTTTAAATACGCAGTATTTT. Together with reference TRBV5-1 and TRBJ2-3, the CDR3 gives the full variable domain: KAGVTQTPRYLIKTRGQQVTLSCSPISGHRSVSWYQQTPGQGLQFLFEYFSETQRNKGNFPGRFSGRQFSNSRSEMNVSTLELGDSALYLCASSLAANSGSLNTQYFGPGTRLTVL.

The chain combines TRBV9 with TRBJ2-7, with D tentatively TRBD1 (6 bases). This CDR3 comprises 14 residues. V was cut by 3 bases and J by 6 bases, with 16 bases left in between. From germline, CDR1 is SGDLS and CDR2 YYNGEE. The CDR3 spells CASSAPTGIPEQYF. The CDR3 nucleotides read TGTGCCAGCAGCGCCCCAACAGGGATCCCCGAGCAGTACTTC.

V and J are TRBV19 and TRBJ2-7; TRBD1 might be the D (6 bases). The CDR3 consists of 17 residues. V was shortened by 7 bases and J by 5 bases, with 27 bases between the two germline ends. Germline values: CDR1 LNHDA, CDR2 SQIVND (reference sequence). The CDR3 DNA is TGTGCCAGTATTTCAACCACCTCCGACAGGCGGGTGAACGAGCAGTACTTC. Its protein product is CASISTTSDRRVNEQYF.

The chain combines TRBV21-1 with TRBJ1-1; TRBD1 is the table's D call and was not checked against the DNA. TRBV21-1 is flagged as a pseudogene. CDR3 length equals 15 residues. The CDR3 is CASSKEGKGAPEAFF. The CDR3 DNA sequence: TGTGCCAGCAGCAAAGAGGGAAAGGGGGCCCCTGAAGCTTTCTTT.

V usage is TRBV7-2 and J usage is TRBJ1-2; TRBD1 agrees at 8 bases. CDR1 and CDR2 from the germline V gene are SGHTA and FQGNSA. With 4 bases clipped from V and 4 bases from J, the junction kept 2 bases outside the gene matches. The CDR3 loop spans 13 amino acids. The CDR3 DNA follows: TGTGCCAGCAGCTGGGACAGGCTCTATGGCTACACCTTC. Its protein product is CASSWDRLYGYTF.

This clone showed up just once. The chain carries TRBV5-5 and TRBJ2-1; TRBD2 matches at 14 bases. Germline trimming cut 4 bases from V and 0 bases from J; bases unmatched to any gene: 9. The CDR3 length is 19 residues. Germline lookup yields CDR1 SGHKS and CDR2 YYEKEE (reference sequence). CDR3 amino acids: CASSPPGLAGADSYNEQFF. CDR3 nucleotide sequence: TGTGCCAGCAGCCCCCCGGGACTAGCGGGAGCTGACTCCTACAATGAGCAGTTCTTC.

This CDR3 is CASSLAGTGYNEKLFF. CDR3 sequence (DNA): TGTGCCAGCAGCTTAGCCGGGACAGGGTATAATGAAAAACTGTTTTTT. The genes are TRBV7-9 and TRBJ1-4; the match to TRBD1 covers 9 bases. The CDR3 is 16 residues long. V was clipped by 0 bases and J by 4 bases; unmatched bases: 3. Germline V gives CDR1 SEHNR, CDR2 FQNEAQ (reference sequence).

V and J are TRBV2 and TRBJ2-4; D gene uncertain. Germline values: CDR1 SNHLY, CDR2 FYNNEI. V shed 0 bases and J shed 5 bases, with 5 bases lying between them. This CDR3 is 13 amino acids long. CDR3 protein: CASSEAVENIQYF. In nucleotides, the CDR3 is TGTGCCAGCAGTGAAGCGGTAGAAAACATTCAGTACTTC. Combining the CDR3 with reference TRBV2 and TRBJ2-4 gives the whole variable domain EPEVTQTPSHQVTQMGQEVILRCVPISNHLYFYWYRQILGQKVEFLVSFYNNEISEKSEIFDDQFSVERPDGSNFTLKIRSTKLEDSAMYFCASSEAVENIQYFGAGTRLSVL.

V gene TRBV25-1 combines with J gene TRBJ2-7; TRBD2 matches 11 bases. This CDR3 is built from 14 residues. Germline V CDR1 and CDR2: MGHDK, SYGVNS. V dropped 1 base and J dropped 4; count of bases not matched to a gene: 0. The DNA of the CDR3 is TGTGCCAGCAGTGAATCTAGCGGGAGGTACGAGCAGTACTTC. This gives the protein CASSESSGRYEQYF.

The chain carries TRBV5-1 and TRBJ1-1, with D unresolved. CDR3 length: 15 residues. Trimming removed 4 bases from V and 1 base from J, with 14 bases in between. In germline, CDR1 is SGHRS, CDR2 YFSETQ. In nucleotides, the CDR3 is TGCGCCAGCAGCCCTATCCCTGACAAGAACACTGAAGCTTTCTTT. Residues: CASSPIPDKNTEAFF.

CDR3 protein: CASSPPTGRNEQFF. In nucleotides, the CDR3 is TGTGCCAGCTCACCACCGACAGGGCGGAATGAGCAGTTCTTC. The chain couples TRBV18 to TRBJ2-1; TRBD1 agrees at 7 bases. This CDR3 has 14 residues. The trim removed 0 bases at V and 7 bases at J, leaving 3 bases unmatched. Germline values: CDR1 KGHSH, CDR2 LQKENI.